A single sample gave rise to the 32 T cell receptor beta chains below, sequenced in a study of CD8 T cells in ankylosing spondylitis. TCRdb analysed the 5' RACE reads with MiXCR anew, one entry per CDR3 protein. The sample comprises approximately 300,000 distinct CDR3 sequences, 20% of which are singletons, and 3.5% to 4.5% rests with the top ten. The source material was blood, either unsorted or a sorted T cell fraction (not recorded which). These receptors all stem from a female donor with ankylosing spondylitis or in good health (not recorded which).

V gene TRBV20-1 combines with J gene TRBJ2-7, with no clear D. Trimming removed 4 bases at V and 12 bases at J, with 22 bases between. There are 13 residues in the CDR3. Germline values: CDR1 DFQATT, CDR2 SNEGSKA (reference sequence). CDR3 coding DNA: TGCAGTGCTACAGACCCTGGACGTCCAACCCCGTACTTC. It codes for CSATDPGRPTPYF.

V gene TRBV20-1 combines with J gene TRBJ2-3; D unresolved. Looked up from germline, CDR1 is DFQATT and CDR2 is SNEGSKA (reference sequence). The CDR3 consists of 13 residues. V lost 6 bases, J lost 4 bases, and 14 bases lay in between. CDR3 residues: CSAFFHQSDTQYF. CDR3 DNA: TGCAGTGCGTTTTTCCACCAGTCAGATACGCAGTATTTT.

V usage is TRBV20-1 and J usage is TRBJ2-5; tentative D call: TRBD1 (6 bases). The CDR3 loop spans 14 amino acids. Deletions cut 3 bases from V and 4 bases from J, with 15 bases between. The germline gives CDR1 DFQATT, CDR2 SNEGSKA (reference sequence). CDR3 nucleotides: TGCAGTGCTAGGGAGCTAGCAGGGGTAGAGACCCAGTACTTC. Its protein is CSARELAGVETQYF.

The table lists this clonotype with many counts. As DNA, the CDR3 is TGTGCCAGCAGCTTAGCGCCCGCCGAGGACAAGCAGTTCTTC. The encoded protein is CASSLAPAEDKQFF. The chain joins TRBV7-2 to TRBJ2-1, with D possibly TRBD1 on 5 matching bases. CDR1 is SGHTA and CDR2 is FQGNSA in the germline V gene. The CDR3 is 14 residues long. V lost 0 bases and J 11 bases, leaving 14 bases between the germline ends.

The chain uses TRBV10-3 and TRBJ1-1, with a possible D match to TRBD1 (6 bases). This CDR3 is built from 14 residues. Germline V CDR1 and CDR2: ENHRY, SYGVKD. V lost 5 bases and J 0 bases, leaving 10 bases between the germline ends. In DNA, the CDR3 is TGTGCCATCAGTAGCAGGGACATGAACACTGAAGCTTTCTTT. Its translation is CAISSRDMNTEAFF.

This clonotype has more than one count but fewer than ten. V and J are TRBV4-2 and TRBJ2-7; D gene uncertain. CDR3 length: 15 amino acids. The germline V and J ends were trimmed by 0 bases and 3 bases, with 12 bases remaining between them. CDR1 LGHNA and CDR2 YNFKEQ come from the germline V gene. The CDR3: CASSQERGEFYEQYF. The CDR3 DNA reads as TGTGCCAGCAGCCAAGAAAGAGGAGAGTTCTACGAGCAGTACTTC.

The chain carries TRBV20-1 and TRBJ1-1; D is perhaps TRBD1 (5 bases). Per germline, CDR1 DFQATT and CDR2 SNEGSKA (reference sequence). CDR3 size: 11 residues. V lost 3 bases and J lost 11, with 13 bases in between. The CDR3 sequence: CSARRRGEAFF. The CDR3 region has the DNA TGCAGTGCTAGGCGAAGGGGTGAGGCTTTCTTT.

Only a few counts were recorded for this clonotype. This chain connects TRBV7-2 to TRBJ2-1, with TRBD2 matching 8 bases. The length of the CDR3 is 15 residues. Germline CDR1 and CDR2: SGHTA and FQGNSA. The ends lost 4 bases at V and 6 bases at J; junction bases unmatched: 8. CDR3 protein: CASSSPGLVPNEQFF. DNA for the CDR3: TGTGCCAGCAGCTCGCCGGGACTAGTTCCCAATGAGCAGTTCTTC.

This clonotype was found a few times. The chain employs TRBV20-1 and TRBJ1-5, with TRBD1 matching 10 bases. Losses at the gene ends were 1 base for V and 7 bases for J; bases not matched to a gene: 10. The germline V gene encodes CDR1 DFQATT and CDR2 SNEGSKA (reference sequence). CDR3 length equals 16 residues. CDR3 sequence (DNA): TGCAGTGCTAGAGGGGACAGGGGACGCCAGGGCCAGCCCCAGCATTTT. As protein: CSARGDRGRQGQPQHF.

This clonotype was detected a few times. The rearrangement joins TRBV9 to TRBJ2-1; D gene ambiguous. This CDR3 spans 16 amino acids. Germline V gives CDR1 SGDLS, CDR2 YYNGEE. V dropped 3 bases and J dropped 0 bases, with 13 bases sitting between them. The CDR3: CASSGRRALSYNEQFF. The CDR3 region has the DNA TGTGCCAGCAGCGGTCGACGTGCCCTCTCCTACAATGAGCAGTTCTTC.

This clonotype was observed a handful of times. The V call is TRBV7-2, the J call TRBJ2-1, with 7 bases aligning to TRBD2. The CDR3 has 14 residues. Germline loops: CDR1 SGHTA, CDR2 FQGNSA. J gave up 4 bases and V 10 bases, and 10 bases lay outside the gene matches. The CDR3 coding sequence is TGTGCCACCCCGGGAAGCGGGACTTACAATGAGCAGTTCTTC. This codes for CATPGSGTYNEQFF.

The gene calls are TRBV7-2 and TRBJ2-3, with D possibly matching TRBD2 (5 bases). Germline-derived CDR1 and CDR2 are SGHTA and FQGNSA. Trimming shortened V by 6 bases and J by 0 bases, and 16 bases separated the two germline ends. The CDR3 is made up of 16 amino acids. The CDR3, as DNA: TGTGCCAGCAGTCGTACTAGTATCGCTAGCACAGATACGCAGTATTTT. Translated, it gives CASSRTSIASTDTQYF. Complete variable domain (other parts from reference TRBV7-2 and TRBJ2-3): GAGVSQSPSNKVTEKGKDVELRCDPISGHTALYWYRQSLGQGLEFLIYFQGNSAPDKSGLPSDRFSAERTGGSVSTLTIQRTQQEDSAVYLCASSRTSIASTDTQYFGPGTRLTVL.

This clonotype showed up just a few times. The chain links TRBV5-1 to TRBJ1-2; possibly TRBD1 for D (5 bases). The CDR3 totals 14 residues. V was cut by 0 bases and J by 4 bases, with 10 bases left in between. Germline V gene sequence: CDR1 SGHRS, CDR2 YFSETQ. Here the CDR3 reads CASSLGTGTYGYTF. CDR3 DNA sequence: TGCGCCAGCAGCTTGGGTACAGGCACCTATGGCTACACCTTC.

The rearrangement links TRBV12-3 or TRBV12-4 to TRBJ2-1; weak D call: TRBD2 (6 bases). The CDR3 runs to 14 residues. V was trimmed by 5 bases and J by 6 bases, leaving 14 bases between them. CDR3 amino acids: CASSRGPEGNEQFF. CDR3 coding DNA: TGTGCCAGCAGTAGGGGCCCGGAGGGCAATGAGCAGTTCTTC.

V usage is TRBV6-2 or TRBV6-3 and J usage is TRBJ2-3; weak D call: TRBD2 (6 bases). The CDR3 is made up of 15 amino acids. Trimming removed 4 bases at V and 4 bases at J, with 15 bases between. Germline CDR1 reads MNHEY; CDR2 reads SVGEGT. CDR3 loop: CASSSPRLGPDTQYF. The CDR3 DNA follows: TGTGCCAGCAGTTCCCCCCGACTAGGTCCAGATACGCAGTATTTT.

This clonotype was recorded a few times. The V gene is TRBV6-1, the J gene TRBJ1-1; D uncertain. V was shortened by 7 bases and J by 0 bases, with 12 bases between the two germline ends. There are 14 residues in the CDR3. CDR1 MNHNS and CDR2 SASEGT come from the germline V gene. This CDR3 is CASNPRPMNTEAFF. The CDR3 region has the DNA TGTGCCAGCAACCCAAGGCCTATGAACACTGAAGCTTTCTTT.

This clonotype was seen only a few times. This chain joins TRBV6-1 and TRBJ2-5, with D unresolved. The V end lost 2 bases, the J end lost 5 bases, and 9 bases lay between the germline ends. CDR3 length: 13 amino acids. Germline values: CDR1 MNHNS, CDR2 SASEGT. This chain's CDR3 is CASSERKKETQYF. The CDR3 DNA is TGTGCCAGCAGTGAAAGAAAAAAGGAGACCCAGTACTTC.

The rearrangement joins TRBV15 to TRBJ1-1; TRBD1 matches 7 bases. The CDR3 has 14 residues. Trimming at V came to 5 bases and at J to 3 bases, leaving 6 bases not matched to a gene. Germline V CDR1 and CDR2: LNHNV, YYDKDF (reference sequence). Here the CDR3 reads CATSPRGGYTEAFF. In DNA, the CDR3 is TGTGCCACCAGCCCCAGGGGGGGTTACACTGAAGCTTTCTTT.

This clonotype was detected ten times or more. The rearrangement links TRBV29-1 to TRBJ2-3, with D maybe TRBD2 (5 bases). The V gene lost 6 bases and the J gene lost 5 bases, with 21 bases spanning the gap. CDR3 size: 15 residues. The germline CDR1 and CDR2 sequences are SQVTM and ANQGSEA. The CDR3 sequence: CSVVPHGIGRDTQYF. CDR3 sequence (DNA): TGCAGCGTCGTCCCCCACGGGATCGGAAGAGATACGCAGTATTTT.

The rearrangement joins TRBV6-5 to TRBJ2-7; the D is unclear. Germline V gene sequence: CDR1 MNHEY, CDR2 SVGAGI. Trimming removed 2 bases from V and 4 bases from J, with 18 bases in between. The CDR3 has 16 residues. The DNA for the CDR3 is TGTGCCAGCAGTTACAAGTCCTCGCCCGTGGGTTACGAGCAGTACTTC. It translates to CASSYKSSPVGYEQYF.

Only a few counts were recorded for this clonotype. The chain carries TRBV6-6 and TRBJ1-5; D not certain. The V gene lost 2 bases and the J gene lost 4 bases, with 6 bases spanning the gap. Germline CDR1 is MNHNY and CDR2 is SVGAGI (reference sequence). This CDR3 has 13 residues. The chain's CDR3 is CASSYGINQPQHF. The CDR3 DNA sequence: TGTGCCAGCAGTTACGGTATTAATCAGCCCCAGCATTTT.

This clonotype was seen just once. The V gene is TRBV20-1, the J gene TRBJ2-3; D not certain. The germline V gene has CDR1 DFQATT and CDR2 SNEGSKA (reference sequence). Trimming removed 0 bases at V and 3 bases at J, with 13 bases between. The CDR3 spans 15 residues. This CDR3 reads CSARDPGPRTDTQYF. The CDR3 DNA reads TGCAGTGCTAGAGATCCCGGTCCCCGGACAGATACGCAGTATTTT.

The genes are TRBV5-1 and TRBJ1-2; D is undetermined. The germline gives CDR1 SGHRS, CDR2 YFSETQ. This CDR3 is built from 13 residues. Trimming pared 4 bases from V and 5 bases from J, leaving 12 bases between. The CDR3 loop is CASSLDGEYGYTF. The CDR3 DNA reads as TGCGCCAGCAGCCTGGACGGAGAATATGGCTACACCTTC.

This clonotype was recorded a few times. The chain combines TRBV20-1 with TRBJ2-2; D remains ambiguous. CDR1 is DFQATT and CDR2 is SNEGSKA in the germline V gene (reference sequence). V was clipped by 5 bases and J by 2 bases, with 12 bases between them. CDR3 size: 14 residues. The CDR3 nucleotides read TGCAGTGCTTTTCTACTCCCAAACACCGGGGAGCTGTTTTTT. This sequence encodes CSAFLLPNTGELFF.

This clonotype was picked up many times. The chain carries TRBV29-1 and TRBJ2-5, with TRBD2 matching 7 bases. This CDR3 comprises 12 residues. Germline V gene lookup returns CDR1 SQVTM and CDR2 ANQGSEA. V trimming: 0 bases; J trimming: 7 bases; junction bases outside the gene matches: 2. Here the CDR3 DNA reads TGCAGCGTTGAAGATCCGGGGGGGACCCAGTACTTC. Its protein product is CSVEDPGGTQYF.

V is TRBV5-4 and J is TRBJ2-2; D is uncertain. Per the germline V gene, CDR1 is SGHNT and CDR2 is YYREEE (reference sequence). The CDR3 has 14 residues. Trimming cost V 0 bases and J 5 bases, with 8 bases left between them. CDR3 sequence (DNA): TGTGCCAGCAGCTTGGGACACCTAACCGGGGAGCTGTTTTTT. This encodes CASSLGHLTGELFF.

The J gene is TRBJ1-1, the V gene TRBV6-4; 12 bases agree with TRBD1. Germline V gene sequence: CDR1 MRHNA, CDR2 SNTAGT. This CDR3 comprises 17 residues. With V trimmed by 2 bases and J by 3 bases, 7 bases remained unmatched. In DNA, the CDR3 is TGTGCCAGCAGTGACACCCCGGGACAGGGGGCTCACACTGAAGCTTTCTTT. It translates to CASSDTPGQGAHTEAFF.

The V gene is TRBV5-6, the J gene TRBJ2-3, with 7 bases lining up with TRBD2. Trimming at V came to 5 bases and at J to 8 bases, leaving 5 bases not matched to a gene. The CDR3 runs 12 residues. The germline V gene encodes CDR1 SGHDT and CDR2 YYEEEE. The CDR3 loop reads CASSAPGGTQYF. Written as DNA, the CDR3 is TGTGCCAGCAGTGCTCCGGGGGGTACGCAGTATTTT.

This clonotype has more than one count but fewer than ten. This chain joins TRBV2 and TRBJ2-3; TRBD2 is a possible D gene (6 bases). V was clipped by 6 bases and J by 2 bases, with 15 bases between them. The germline V gene encodes CDR1 SNHLY and CDR2 FYNNEI. The CDR3 is 15 amino acids. The CDR3 bases are TGTGCCAGCAGGGGAAGGGACTTCTCCACAGATACGCAGTATTTT. As protein: CASRGRDFSTDTQYF.

J is TRBJ1-2 and V is TRBV25-1, with a tentative D call TRBD1 (5 bases). The CDR3 is 14 residues long. V lost 1 base, J lost 4 bases, and 10 bases lay in between. Per germline, CDR1 MGHDK and CDR2 SYGVNS. CDR3 coding DNA: TGTGCCAGCAGTGAATCTTTGGGGGGCTATGGCTACACCTTC. Its protein product is CASSESLGGYGYTF.

The J gene is TRBJ1-2, the V gene TRBV5-1; D is possibly TRBD1 (5 bases). The ends were cut back, 2 bases at V and 7 bases at J, with 12 bases in the middle. The CDR3 is 13 residues long. The germline V gene encodes CDR1 SGHRS and CDR2 YFSETQ. This chain's CDR3 is CASSFSRDGGYTF. CDR3 DNA: TGCGCCAGCAGCTTCTCCAGGGATGGTGGCTACACCTTC.

This clonotype has at least ten counts. The J gene is TRBJ2-1, the V gene TRBV6-1, with 12 nucleotides matching TRBD1. J gave up 8 bases and V 10 bases, and 15 bases lay outside the gene matches. The V gene's germline CDR1 is MNHNS and CDR2 SASEGT. The CDR3 totals 16 residues. CDR3 coding DNA: TGTGCCACACGAAAAGGGGGACAGGGGGCTTGGGATGAGCAGTTCTTC. Translation: CATRKGGQGAWDEQFF.